What follows is one T cell receptor (beta chain) and its context. The CDR3 loop spans 14 amino acids. Trimming removed 4 bases from V and 4 bases from J, with 12 bases in between. CDR1 and CDR2 from the germline V gene are SGHNT and YYREEE (reference sequence). The record originates from a study of T cells after posttransplantation cyclophosphamide. Methotrexate plus calcineurin inhibitor accompanied controls' myeloablative marrow transplants; sampling was 1 year later. Measured with immunoSEQ multiplex PCR; TCRdb has only the in-frame clones, and not every one. Among 20,000 to 25,000 clones listed, roughly nine tenths were seen once.

The chain carries TRBV5-4 and TRBJ2-1; D is perhaps TRBD2 (6 bases). The sequenced sample was PBMCs, obtained around 370 days after allogeneic stem cell transplant with calcineurin inhibitor and methotrexate. This TCR derives from a female patient aged 25-40 years who received an allogeneic stem cell transplant from an unrelated donor, was CMV-positive, and had acute and chronic GVHD. Some T cells may have come from the graft donor. CDR3 coding DNA: TGTGCCAGCAGCGGCCGGGACTGGTACAATGAGCAGTTCTTC. It specifies CASSGRDWYNEQFF.